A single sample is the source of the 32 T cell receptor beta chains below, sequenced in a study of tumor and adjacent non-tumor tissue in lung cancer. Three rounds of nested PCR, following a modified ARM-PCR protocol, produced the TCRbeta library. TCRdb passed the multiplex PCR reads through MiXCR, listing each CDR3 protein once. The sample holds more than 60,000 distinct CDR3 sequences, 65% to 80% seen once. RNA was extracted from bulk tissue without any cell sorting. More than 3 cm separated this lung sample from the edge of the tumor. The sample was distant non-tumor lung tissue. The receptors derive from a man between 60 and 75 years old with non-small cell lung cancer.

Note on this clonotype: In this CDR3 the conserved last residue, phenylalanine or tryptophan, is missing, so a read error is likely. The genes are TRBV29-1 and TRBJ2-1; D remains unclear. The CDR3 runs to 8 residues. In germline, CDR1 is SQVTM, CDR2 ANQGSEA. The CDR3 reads CLLDEQFI. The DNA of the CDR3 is TGCCTACTCGATGAGCAGTTCATC.

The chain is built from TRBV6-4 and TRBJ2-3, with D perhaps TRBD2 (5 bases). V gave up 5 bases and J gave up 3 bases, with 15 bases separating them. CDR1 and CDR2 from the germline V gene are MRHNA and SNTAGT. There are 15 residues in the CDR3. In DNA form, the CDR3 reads TGTGCCAGCAGTCACGGGATAACTTCGACAGATACGCAGTATTTT. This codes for CASSHGITSTDTQYF.

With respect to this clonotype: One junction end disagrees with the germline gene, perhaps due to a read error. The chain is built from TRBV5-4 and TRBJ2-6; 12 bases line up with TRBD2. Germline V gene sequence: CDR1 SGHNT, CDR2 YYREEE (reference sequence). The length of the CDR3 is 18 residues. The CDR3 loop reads CASSLLAGGSGGANILTF. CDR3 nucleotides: TGTGCCAGCAGCCTACTAGCGGGAGGATCAGGGGGGGCCAACATCCTGACTTTC.

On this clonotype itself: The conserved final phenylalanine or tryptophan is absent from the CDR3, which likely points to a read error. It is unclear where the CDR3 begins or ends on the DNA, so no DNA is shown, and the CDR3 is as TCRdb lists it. This CDR3 is CVSRRIPA. The chain links TRBV11-3 to TRBJ1-1. Per the germline V gene, CDR1 is SGHNT and CDR2 is YENEEA. Ends included, the CDR3 has 8 residues.

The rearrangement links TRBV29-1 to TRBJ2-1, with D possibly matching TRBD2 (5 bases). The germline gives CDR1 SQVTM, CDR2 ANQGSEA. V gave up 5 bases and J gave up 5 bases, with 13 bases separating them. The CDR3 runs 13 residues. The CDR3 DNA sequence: TGCAGCGTTCGGGGTAACATCCACAATGAGCAGTTCTTC. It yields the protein CSVRGNIHNEQFF.

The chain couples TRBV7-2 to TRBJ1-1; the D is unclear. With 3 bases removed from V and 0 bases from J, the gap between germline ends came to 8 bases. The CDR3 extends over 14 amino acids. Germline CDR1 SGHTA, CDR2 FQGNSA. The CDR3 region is CASSLTFLNTEAFF. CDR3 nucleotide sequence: TGTGCCAGCAGCTTGACATTTCTGAACACTGAAGCTTTCTTT. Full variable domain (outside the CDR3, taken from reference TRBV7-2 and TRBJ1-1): GAGVSQSPSNKVTEKGKDVELRCDPISGHTALYWYRQSLGQGLEFLIYFQGNSAPDKSGLPSDRFSAERTGGSVSTLTIQRTQQEDSAVYLCASSLTFLNTEAFFGQGTRLTVV.

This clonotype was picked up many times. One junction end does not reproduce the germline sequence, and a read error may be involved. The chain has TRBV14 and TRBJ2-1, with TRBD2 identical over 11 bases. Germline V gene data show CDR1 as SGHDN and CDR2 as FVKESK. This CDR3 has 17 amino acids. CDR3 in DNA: TGTGTCAGCAGCCAAGATTTAGGTAGCGGGAGGGCCAGTGAGCAGTTCTTC. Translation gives CVSSQDLGSGRASEQFF.

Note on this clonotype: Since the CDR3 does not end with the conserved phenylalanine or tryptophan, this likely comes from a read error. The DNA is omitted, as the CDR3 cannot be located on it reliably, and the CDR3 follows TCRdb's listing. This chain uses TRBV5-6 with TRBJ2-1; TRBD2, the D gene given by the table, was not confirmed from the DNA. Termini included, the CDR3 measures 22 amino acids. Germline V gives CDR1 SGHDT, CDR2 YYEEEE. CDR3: CASSPPRGSRLAGPLQYNEQIS.

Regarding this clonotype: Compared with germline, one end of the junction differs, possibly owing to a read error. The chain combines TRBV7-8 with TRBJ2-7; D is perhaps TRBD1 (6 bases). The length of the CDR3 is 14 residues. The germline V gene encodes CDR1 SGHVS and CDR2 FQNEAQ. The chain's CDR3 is CAGSLWRTVGEQYF. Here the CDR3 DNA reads TGTGCCGGCAGCCTTTGGAGGACAGTGGGGGAGCAGTACTTC. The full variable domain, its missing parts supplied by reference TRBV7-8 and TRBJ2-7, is GAGVSQSPRYKVAKRGQDVALRCDPISGHVSLFWYQQALGQGPEFLTYFQNEAQLDKSGLPSDRFFAERPEGSVSTLKIQRTQQEDSAVYLCAGSLWRTVGEQYFGPGTRLTVT.

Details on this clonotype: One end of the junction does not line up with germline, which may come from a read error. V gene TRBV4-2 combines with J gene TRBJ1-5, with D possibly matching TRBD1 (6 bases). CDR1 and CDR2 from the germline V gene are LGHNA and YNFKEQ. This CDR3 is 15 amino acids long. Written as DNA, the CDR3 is TGTGCCATCAGCCAGACCGAGACAGGCAAGCGGCCCCAGCATTTT. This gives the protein CAISQTETGKRPQHF.

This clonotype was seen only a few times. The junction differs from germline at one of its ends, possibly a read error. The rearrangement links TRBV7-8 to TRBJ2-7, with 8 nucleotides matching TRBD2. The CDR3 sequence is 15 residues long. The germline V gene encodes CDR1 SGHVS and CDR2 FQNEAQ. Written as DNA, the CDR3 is TGTACCAGCAGCTTACCGGGAGGGAGCTCCTACGAGCAGTACTTC. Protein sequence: CTSSLPGGSSYEQYF.

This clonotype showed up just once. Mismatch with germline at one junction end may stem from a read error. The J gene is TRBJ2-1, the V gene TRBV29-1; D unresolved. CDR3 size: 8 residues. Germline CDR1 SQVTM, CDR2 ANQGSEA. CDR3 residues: CLVDGQIF. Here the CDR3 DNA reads TGCCTAGTCGATGGGCAGATCTTC.

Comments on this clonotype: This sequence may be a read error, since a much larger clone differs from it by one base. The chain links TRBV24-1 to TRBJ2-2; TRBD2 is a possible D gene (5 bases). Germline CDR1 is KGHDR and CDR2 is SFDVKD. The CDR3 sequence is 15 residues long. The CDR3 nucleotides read TGTGCCACCAGCGGACGGACTCCTAAGACCGGGCAGCTGTTTTTT. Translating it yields CATSGRTPKTGQLFF.

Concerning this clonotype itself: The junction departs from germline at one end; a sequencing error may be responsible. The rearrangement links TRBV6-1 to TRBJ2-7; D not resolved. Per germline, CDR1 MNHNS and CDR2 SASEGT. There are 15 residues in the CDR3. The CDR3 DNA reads TGTGACAGCAGTGATGCCCGTGGACGGTCCTACGAGCAGTACTTC. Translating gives CDSSDARGRSYEQYF.

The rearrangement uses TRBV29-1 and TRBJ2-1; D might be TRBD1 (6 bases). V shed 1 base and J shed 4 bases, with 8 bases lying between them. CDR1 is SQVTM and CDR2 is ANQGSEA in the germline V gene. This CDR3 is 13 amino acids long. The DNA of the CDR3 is TGCAGCGTTGAAGGGACAGATTACAATGAGCAGTTCTTC. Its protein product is CSVEGTDYNEQFF.

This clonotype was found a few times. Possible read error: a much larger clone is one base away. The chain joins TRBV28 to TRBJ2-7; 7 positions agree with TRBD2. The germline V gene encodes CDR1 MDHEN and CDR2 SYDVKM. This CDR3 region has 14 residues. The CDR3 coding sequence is TGTGTCAGCCGGAGGGGACTACTAGACTACGAGCAGTACTTC. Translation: CVSRRGLLDYEQYF.

CDR3 nucleotides: TGTGCCAGCAGCATTCGGACAGGGAACTCTGAGCAGTTCTTC. Translated: CASSIRTGNSEQFF. The V gene is TRBV7-9, the J gene TRBJ2-1; TRBD1 matches at 8 bases. This CDR3 region has 14 residues. In germline, CDR1 is SEHNR, CDR2 FQNEAQ (reference sequence). With 5 bases clipped from V and 9 bases from J, the junction kept 9 bases outside the gene matches.

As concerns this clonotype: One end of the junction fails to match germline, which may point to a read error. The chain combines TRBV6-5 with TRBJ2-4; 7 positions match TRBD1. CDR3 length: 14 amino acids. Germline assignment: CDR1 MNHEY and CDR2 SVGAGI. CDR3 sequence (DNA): TGTACCAGCAGTGCGACAGGGACCAAAATCATTCAGTACTTC. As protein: CTSSATGTKIIQYF.

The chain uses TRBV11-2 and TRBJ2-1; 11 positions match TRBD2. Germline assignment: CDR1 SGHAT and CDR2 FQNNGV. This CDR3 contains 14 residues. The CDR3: CVTQLAGVYNEQFF. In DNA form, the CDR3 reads TGTGTCACTCAACTAGCGGGAGTGTACAATGAGCAGTTCTTC. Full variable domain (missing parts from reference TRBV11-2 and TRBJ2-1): EAGVAQSPRYKIIEKRQSVAFWCNPISGHATLYWYQQILGQGPKLLIQFQNNGVVDDSQLPKDRFSAERLKGVDSTLKIQPAKLEDSAVYLCVTQLAGVYNEQFFGPGTRLTVL.

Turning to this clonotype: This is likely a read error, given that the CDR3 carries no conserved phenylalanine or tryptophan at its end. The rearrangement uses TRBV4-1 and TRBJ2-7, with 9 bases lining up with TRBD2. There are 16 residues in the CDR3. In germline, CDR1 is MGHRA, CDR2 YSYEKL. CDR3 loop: CVSSQDSGSGSHEQYI. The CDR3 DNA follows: TGCGTCAGCAGCCAAGATTCAGGTAGCGGGAGCCACGAGCAGTACATC.

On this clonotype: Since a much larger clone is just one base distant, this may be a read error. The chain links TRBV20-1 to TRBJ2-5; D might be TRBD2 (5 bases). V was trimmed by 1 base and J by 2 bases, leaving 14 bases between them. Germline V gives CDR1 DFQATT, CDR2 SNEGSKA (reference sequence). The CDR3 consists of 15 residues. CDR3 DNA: TGCAGTGCTAGAGGTGACGGCCGGGAACAAGAGACCCAGTACTTC. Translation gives CSARGDGREQETQYF.

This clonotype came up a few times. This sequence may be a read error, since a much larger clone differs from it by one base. CDR3 region: CASNTAFSGNTIYF. As DNA, the CDR3 is TGTGCCAGCAACACAGCATTCTCTGGAAACACCATATATTTT. The chain joins TRBV7-8 to TRBJ1-3, with D uncertain. This CDR3 is 14 amino acids long. The germline V gene has CDR1 SGHVS and CDR2 FQNEAQ. V dropped 7 bases and J dropped 0 bases, with 10 bases sitting between them.

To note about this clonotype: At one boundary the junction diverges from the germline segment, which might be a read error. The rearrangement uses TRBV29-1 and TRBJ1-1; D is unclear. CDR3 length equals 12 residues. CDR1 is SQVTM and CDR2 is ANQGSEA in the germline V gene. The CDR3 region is CSVARQNTEAIF. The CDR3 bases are TGCAGCGTTGCAAGGCAGAACACTGAGGCTATCTTT.

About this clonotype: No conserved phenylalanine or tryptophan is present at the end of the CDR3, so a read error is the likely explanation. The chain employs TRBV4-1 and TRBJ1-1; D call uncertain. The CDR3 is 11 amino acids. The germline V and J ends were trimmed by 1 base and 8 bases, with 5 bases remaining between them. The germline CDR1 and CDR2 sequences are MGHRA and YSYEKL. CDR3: CASSQGAEAFI. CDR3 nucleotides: TGCGCCAGCAGCCAAGGGGCCGAAGCTTTCATT.

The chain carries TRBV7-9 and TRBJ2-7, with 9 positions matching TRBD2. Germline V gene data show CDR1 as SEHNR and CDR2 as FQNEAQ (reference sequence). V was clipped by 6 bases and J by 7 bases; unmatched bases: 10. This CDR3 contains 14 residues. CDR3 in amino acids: CASRGGTSQSEQYF. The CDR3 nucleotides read TGTGCCAGCAGGGGGGGGACTAGCCAGTCTGAGCAGTACTTC. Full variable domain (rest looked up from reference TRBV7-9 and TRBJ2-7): DTGVSQNPRHKITKRGQNVTFRCDPISEHNRLYWYRQTLGQGPEFLTYFQNEAQLEKSRLLSDRFSAERPKGSFSTLEIQRTEQGDSAMYLCASRGGTSQSEQYFGPGTRLTVT.

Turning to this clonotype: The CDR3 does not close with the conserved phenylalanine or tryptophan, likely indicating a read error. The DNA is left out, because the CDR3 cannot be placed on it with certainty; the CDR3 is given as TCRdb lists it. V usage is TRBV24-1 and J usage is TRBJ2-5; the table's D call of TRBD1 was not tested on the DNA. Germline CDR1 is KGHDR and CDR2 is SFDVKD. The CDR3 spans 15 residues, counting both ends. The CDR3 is CATSVGTGLGKTHYS.

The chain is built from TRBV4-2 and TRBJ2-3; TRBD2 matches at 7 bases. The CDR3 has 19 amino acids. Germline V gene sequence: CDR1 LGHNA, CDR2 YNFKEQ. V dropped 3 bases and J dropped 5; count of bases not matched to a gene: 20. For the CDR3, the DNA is TGTGCCAGCAGCCACGGACTAGTGGGAGCCGAGCAATCCATAGATACGCAGTATTTT. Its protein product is CASSHGLVGAEQSIDTQYF.

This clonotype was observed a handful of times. CDR3 DNA sequence: TGTGCCATCAGTGACCAAGCCCGGGACAACACAGATACGCAGTATTTT. It yields the protein CAISDQARDNTDTQYF. This chain links TRBV10-3 with TRBJ2-3; D may be TRBD1 (6 bases). V dropped 3 bases and J dropped 2 bases, with 15 bases sitting between them. Germline loops: CDR1 ENHRY, CDR2 SYGVKD. This CDR3 has 16 residues.

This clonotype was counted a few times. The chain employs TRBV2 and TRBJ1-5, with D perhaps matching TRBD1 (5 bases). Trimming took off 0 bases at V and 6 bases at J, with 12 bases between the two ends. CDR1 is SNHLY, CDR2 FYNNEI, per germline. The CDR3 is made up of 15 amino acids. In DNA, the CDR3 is TGTGCCAGCAGTGAAGCCGGGGCGGACCCTCAGCCCCAGCATTTT. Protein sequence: CASSEAGADPQPQHF.

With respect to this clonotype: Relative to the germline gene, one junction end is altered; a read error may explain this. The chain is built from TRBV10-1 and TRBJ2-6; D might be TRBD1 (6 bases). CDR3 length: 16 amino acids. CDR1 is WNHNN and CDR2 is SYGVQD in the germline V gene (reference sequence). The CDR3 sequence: CASSPGQSSGANVLIF. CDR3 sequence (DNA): TGCGCCAGCAGTCCGGGACAATCAAGTGGGGCCAACGTCCTGATTTTC.

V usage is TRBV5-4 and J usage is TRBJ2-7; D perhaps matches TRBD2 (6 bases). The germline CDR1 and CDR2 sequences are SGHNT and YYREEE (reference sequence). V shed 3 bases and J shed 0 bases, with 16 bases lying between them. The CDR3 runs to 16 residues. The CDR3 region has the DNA TGTGCCAGCAGCTCGCGGGGACGAGGAGACTCCTACGAGCAGTACTTC. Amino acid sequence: CASSSRGRGDSYEQYF.

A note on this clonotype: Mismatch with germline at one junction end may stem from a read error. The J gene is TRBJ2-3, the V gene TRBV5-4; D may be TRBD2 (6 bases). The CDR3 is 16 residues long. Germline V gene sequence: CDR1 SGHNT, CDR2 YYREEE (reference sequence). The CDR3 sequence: CASSPVEREPGVTQYF. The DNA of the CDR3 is TGTGCTAGCAGCCCTGTCGAGAGGGAGCCGGGAGTTACGCAGTATTTT.